Below, one T cell receptor beta chain is given with its context. Through a sample-barcoded 5' primer and a J-beta primer mix, a second PCR was run for roughly 7 to 12 cycles. From the 5' RACE reads, TCRdb called clonotypes with MiXCR, one entry per CDR3 protein. The sample includes around 990,000 distinct CDR3 sequences, approximately 26% of them seen just once. This entry comes from a study of blood T cells in healthy people across ages. A further study also used this sample, focusing on T cells of mothers and their children.

This sequence originates from a girl aged 2-10 years in good health. Sequencing input: blood.

The CDR3 sequence is CASSLFGYTEAFF. The CDR3 DNA sequence: TGTGCCAGCAGCTTATTCGGCTACACTGAAGCTTTCTTT. This chain joins TRBV7-9 and TRBJ1-1; no clear D. The ends were cut back, 2 bases at V and 3 bases at J, with 7 bases in the middle. This CDR3 has 13 residues. CDR1 SEHNR and CDR2 FQNEAQ come from the germline V gene (reference sequence). Drawing the rest from reference TRBV7-9 and TRBJ1-1, the complete variable domain is DTGVSQNPRHKITKRGQNVTFRCDPISEHNRLYWYRQTLGQGPEFLTYFQNEAQLEKSRLLSDRFSAERPKGSFSTLEIQRTEQGDSAMYLCASSLFGYTEAFFGQGTRLTVV.